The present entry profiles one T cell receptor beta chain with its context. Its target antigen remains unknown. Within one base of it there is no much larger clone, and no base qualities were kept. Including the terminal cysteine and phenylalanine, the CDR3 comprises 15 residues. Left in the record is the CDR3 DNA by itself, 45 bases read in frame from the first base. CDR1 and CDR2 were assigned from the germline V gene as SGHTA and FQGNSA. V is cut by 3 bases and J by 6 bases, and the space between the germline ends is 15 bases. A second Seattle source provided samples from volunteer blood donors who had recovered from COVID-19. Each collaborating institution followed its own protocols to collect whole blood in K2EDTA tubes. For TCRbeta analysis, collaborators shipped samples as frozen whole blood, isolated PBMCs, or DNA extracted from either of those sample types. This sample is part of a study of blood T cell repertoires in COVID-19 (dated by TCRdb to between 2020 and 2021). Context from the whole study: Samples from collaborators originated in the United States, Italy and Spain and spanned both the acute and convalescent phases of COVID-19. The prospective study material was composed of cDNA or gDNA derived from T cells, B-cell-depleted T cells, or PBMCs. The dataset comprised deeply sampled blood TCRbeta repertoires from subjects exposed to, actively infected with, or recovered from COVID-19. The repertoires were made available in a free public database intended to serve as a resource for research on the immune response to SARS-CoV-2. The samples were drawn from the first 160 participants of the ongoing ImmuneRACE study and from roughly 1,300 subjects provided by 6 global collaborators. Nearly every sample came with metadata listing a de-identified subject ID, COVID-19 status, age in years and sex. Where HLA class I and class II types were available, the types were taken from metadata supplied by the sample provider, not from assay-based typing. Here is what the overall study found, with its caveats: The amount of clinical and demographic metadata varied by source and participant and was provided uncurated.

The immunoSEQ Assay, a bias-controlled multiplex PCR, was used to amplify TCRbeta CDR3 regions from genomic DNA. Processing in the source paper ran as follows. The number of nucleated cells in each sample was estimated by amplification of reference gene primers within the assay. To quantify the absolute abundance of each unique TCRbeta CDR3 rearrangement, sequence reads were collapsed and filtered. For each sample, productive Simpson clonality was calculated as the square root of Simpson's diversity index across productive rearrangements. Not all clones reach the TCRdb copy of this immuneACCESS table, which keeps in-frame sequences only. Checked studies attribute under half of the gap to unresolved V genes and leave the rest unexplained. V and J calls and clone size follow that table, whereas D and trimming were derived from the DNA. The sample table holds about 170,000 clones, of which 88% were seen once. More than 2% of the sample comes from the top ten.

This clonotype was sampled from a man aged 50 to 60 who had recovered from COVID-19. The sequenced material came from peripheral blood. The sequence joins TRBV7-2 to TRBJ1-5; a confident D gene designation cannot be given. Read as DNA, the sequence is TGTGCCAGCAGCTTGGCCGGGTCGGTCGGTCAGCCCCAGCATTTT. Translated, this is CASSLAGSVGQPQHF.